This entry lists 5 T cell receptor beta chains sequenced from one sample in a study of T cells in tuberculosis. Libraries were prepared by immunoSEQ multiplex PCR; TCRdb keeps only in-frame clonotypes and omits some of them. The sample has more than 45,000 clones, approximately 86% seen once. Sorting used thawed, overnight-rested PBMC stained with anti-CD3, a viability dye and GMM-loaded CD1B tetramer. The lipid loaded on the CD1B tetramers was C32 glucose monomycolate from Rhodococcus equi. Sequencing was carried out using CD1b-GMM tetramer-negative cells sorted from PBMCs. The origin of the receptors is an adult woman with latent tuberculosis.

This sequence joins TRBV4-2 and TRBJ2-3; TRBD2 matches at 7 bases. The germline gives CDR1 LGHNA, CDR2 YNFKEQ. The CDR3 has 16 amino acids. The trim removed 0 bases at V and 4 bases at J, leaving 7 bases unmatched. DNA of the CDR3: TGTGCCAGCAGCCAAGATTCCAGCGCGGGGGCAGATACGCAGTATTTT. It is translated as CASSQDSSAGADTQYF.

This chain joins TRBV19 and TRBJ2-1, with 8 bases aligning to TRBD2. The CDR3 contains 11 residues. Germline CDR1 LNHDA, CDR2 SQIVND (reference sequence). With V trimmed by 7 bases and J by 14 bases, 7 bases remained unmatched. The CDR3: CASKRAGAKFF. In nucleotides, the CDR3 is TGTGCCAGTAAACGAGCGGGGGCCAAGTTCTTC.

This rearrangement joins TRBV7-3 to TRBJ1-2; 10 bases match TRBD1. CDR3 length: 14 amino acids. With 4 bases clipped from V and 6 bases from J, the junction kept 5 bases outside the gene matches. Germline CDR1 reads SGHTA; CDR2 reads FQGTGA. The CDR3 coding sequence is TGTGCCAGCAGCTATGCCGGGACAGGGGATGGCTACACCTTC. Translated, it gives CASSYAGTGDGYTF.

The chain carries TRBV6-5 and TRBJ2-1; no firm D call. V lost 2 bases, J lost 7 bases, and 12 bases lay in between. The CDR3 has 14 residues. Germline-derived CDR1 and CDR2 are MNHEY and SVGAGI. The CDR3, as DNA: TGTGCCAGCAGTTACCAGCGTCTCACTAATGAGCAGTTCTTC. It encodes CASSYQRLTNEQFF.

CDR3 sequence: CASSVTGGGNGLWGMDYGYTF. The CDR3 nucleotides are TGCGCCAGCAGCGTGACAGGGGGCGGGAATGGACTATGGGGAATGGACTATGGCTACACCTTC. The chain employs TRBV5-1 and TRBJ1-2; 10 bases fit TRBD1. The CDR3 runs 21 residues. Unmatched junction bases numbered 24, after V lost 4 bases and J lost 3 bases. CDR1 is SGHRS, CDR2 YFSETQ, per germline.